This T cell receptor (beta chain) emerged from a study of PD-L1 blockade in urothelial cancer. Study context: Atezolizumab, begun by patients in about 2014, was given at 1,200 mg intravenously every 3 weeks. Prior chemotherapy regimens per patient numbered 0 to 3. Counts from blood samples showed a median of 141,255 T cells.

Assay used: immunoSEQ multiplex PCR; TCRdb lists only in-frame clones, some missing. This table holds 90,000 to 120,000 clones, about 89% found once. The starting material was PBMCs, obtained around atezolizumab (anti-PD-L1) treatment. The clonotype comes from a woman older than 75 with urothelial cancer.

In DNA, the CDR3 is TGTGCCAGCAGGCCGGGACAGGGGGCCCACAGCACCTTC. It encodes CASRPGQGAHSTF. This chain connects TRBV7-6 to TRBJ1-2, with TRBD1 matching 12 bases. The CDR3 consists of 13 residues. Unmatched junction bases numbered 9, after V lost 6 bases and J lost 13 bases. Germline CDR1 SGHVS, CDR2 FNYEAQ. The whole variable domain, remainder taken from reference TRBV7-6 and TRBJ1-2, is GAGVSQSPRYKVTKRGQDVALRCDPISGHVSLYWYRQALGQGPEFLTYFNYEAQQDKSGLPNDRFSAERPEGSISTLTIQRTEQRDSAMYRCASRPGQGAHSTFGSGTRLTVV.